These 15 T cell receptor beta chains were sequenced from one sample in a study of radiotherapy plus CTLA-4 blockade in lung cancer. TCRdb's copy holds only in-frame clones and misses some; the assay was immunoSEQ multiplex PCR. The data show roughly 90,000 clones, with roughly 79% seen just once and around 4% held by the top ten. Material: peripheral blood, obtained from a patient treated with radiotherapy plus ipilimumab. The origin of the receptors is a human donor with non-small cell lung cancer who had a partial response to radiotherapy plus ipilimumab. Some clones in this sample may be carry-over from other donors' samples.

This chain links TRBV6-5 with TRBJ1-2; the D is unclear. The CDR3 extends over 14 amino acids. CDR1 is MNHEY, CDR2 SVGAGI, per germline. V gave up 6 bases and J gave up 4 bases, with 15 bases separating them. The CDR3 DNA reads TGTGCCAGCAGCCCCGCACCAGGCATCTATGGCTACACCTTC. Protein sequence: CASSPAPGIYGYTF.

The chain employs TRBV5-1 and TRBJ2-7; 9 bases are shared with TRBD1. The CDR3 spans 16 residues. The germline V gene has CDR1 SGHRS and CDR2 YFSETQ. V dropped 0 bases and J dropped 7; count of bases not matched to a gene: 11. CDR3 sequence (DNA): TGCGCCAGCAGCTTGGCGGAGACAGGGGGAAGGGGGGAGCAGTACTTC. It is translated as CASSLAETGGRGEQYF.

This chain connects TRBV4-3 to TRBJ2-1, with TRBD2 matching 9 bases. The CDR3 runs to 17 residues. Germline V gene lookup returns CDR1 LGHNA and CDR2 YSLEER. V lost 0 bases and J lost 6; bases outside the gene matches: 9. The CDR3 reads CASSQEGGGAWFNEQFF. The DNA for the CDR3 is TGCGCCAGCAGCCAAGAAGGCGGGGGGGCTTGGTTCAATGAGCAGTTCTTC.

V is TRBV10-3 and J is TRBJ2-7; TRBD1 matches at 9 bases. The CDR3 consists of 14 residues. Germline V lookup: CDR1 ENHRY, CDR2 SYGVKD. V lost 6 bases, J lost 5 bases, and 8 bases stayed unmatched. The CDR3 region has the DNA TGTGCCATCAGCGAGAGACAGGGGGGGGACGAGCAGTACTTC. Translated, it gives CAISERQGGDEQYF.

The chain uses TRBV12-5 and TRBJ2-2, with D possibly being TRBD2 (6 bases). V was pared by 4 bases and J by 0 bases, with 9 bases between. The germline V gene has CDR1 LGHNT and CDR2 FRNRAP. The CDR3 has 15 amino acids. The CDR3 reads CASGSGTANTGELFF. The DNA of the CDR3 is TGTGCTAGTGGTTCAGGGACTGCGAACACCGGGGAGCTGTTTTTT.

J is TRBJ1-2 and V is TRBV28; 8 bases are a match to TRBD1. V lost 5 bases and J lost 7; bases outside the gene matches: 12. The germline CDR1 and CDR2 sequences are MDHEN and SYDVKM. The CDR3 contains 15 residues. The CDR3 here is CASSARGLFVGGYTF. CDR3 nucleotide sequence: TGTGCCAGCAGTGCCAGGGGGCTATTCGTAGGTGGCTACACCTTC.

This clone has a single count. As DNA, the CDR3 is TGTGCTAGTGGTAACGGACAGAGTCGAGGGTACGAGCAGTACTTC. This encodes CASGNGQSRGYEQYF. The chain combines TRBV12-5 with TRBJ2-7; D perhaps matches TRBD1 (6 bases). Germline CDR1 and CDR2: LGHNT and FRNRAP. This CDR3 has 15 residues. V was pared by 5 bases and J by 4 bases, with 18 bases between.

The chain combines TRBV27 with TRBJ1-1; D unresolved. The V gene's germline CDR1 is MNHEY and CDR2 SMNVEV (reference sequence). Trimming removed 5 bases at V and 5 bases at J, with 15 bases between. The CDR3 totals 14 residues. Here the CDR3 reads CASSRGRLETEAFF. CDR3 bases: TGTGCCAGCAGTCGCGGGAGGCTGGAGACTGAAGCTTTCTTT.

V usage is TRBV2 and J usage is TRBJ2-2, with 9 bases aligning to TRBD1. V lost 5 bases to trimming and J lost 7 bases; unmatched junction nucleotides: 17. Germline CDR1 SNHLY, CDR2 FYNNEI. CDR3 length: 18 residues. The DNA of the CDR3 is TGTGCCAGCAGTAGCACATTCAACCGGGACAGGGTGAGCGGGGAGCTGTTTTTT. Amino acids: CASSSTFNRDRVSGELFF.

The gene calls are TRBV19 and TRBJ1-5, with D perhaps matching TRBD1 (6 bases). Germline V CDR1 and CDR2: LNHDA, SQIVND (reference sequence). The CDR3 spans 13 residues. V dropped 4 bases and J dropped 6 bases, with 10 bases sitting between them. CDR3 residues: CASSTQTGQPQHF. In nucleotides, the CDR3 is TGTGCCAGTAGTACCCAGACAGGTCAGCCCCAGCATTTT.

The rearrangement joins TRBV30 to TRBJ2-3; TRBD2 aligns across 7 bases. In germline, CDR1 is GTSNPN, CDR2 SVGIG (reference sequence). The CDR3 runs 15 residues. Losses at the gene ends were 0 bases for V and 4 bases for J; bases not matched to a gene: 7. CDR3 sequence (DNA): TGTGCCTGGAGTGTACGGGCGGGAGAGGCAGATACGCAGTATTTT. As protein: CAWSVRAGEADTQYF. Using reference TRBV30 and TRBJ2-3 for the parts outside the CDR3, the full variable domain is SQTIHQWPATLVQPVGSPLSLECTVEGTSNPNLYWYRQAAGRGLQLLFYSVGIGQISSEVPQNLSASRPQDRQFILSSKKLLLSDSGFYLCAWSVRAGEADTQYFGPGTRLTVL.

Only a few counts were recorded for this clone. The V gene is TRBV27, the J gene TRBJ2-7; 7 positions match TRBD1. This CDR3 has 17 amino acids. Germline values: CDR1 MNHEY, CDR2 SMNVEV (reference sequence). The V gene end was trimmed by 5 bases and the J gene end by 3 bases; junction bases not matched to a gene: 16. This chain's CDR3 is CASSPSQGQVADYEQYF. Here the CDR3 DNA reads TGTGCCAGCAGTCCGAGCCAAGGACAGGTGGCGGACTACGAGCAGTACTTC.

J is TRBJ1-1 and V is TRBV6-5, with 7 bases that match TRBD1. CDR1 is MNHEY, CDR2 SVGAGI, per germline. The CDR3 sequence is 13 residues long. Trimming took 4 bases from V and 4 from J; bases not matched to a gene: 3. The CDR3 loop is CASSSGQFTEAFF. The CDR3 DNA reads as TGTGCCAGCAGTTCGGGACAGTTCACTGAAGCTTTCTTT.

This rearrangement joins TRBV7-7 to TRBJ2-7; possibly TRBD2 for D (6 bases). V was clipped by 5 bases and J by 3 bases, with 17 bases between them. The CDR3 has 15 amino acids. Germline CDR1 is SSHAT and CDR2 is FNYEAQ (reference sequence). As DNA, the CDR3 is TGTGCCAGCAGCCTCCTGGAGGGGCGCGGCTACGAGCAGTACTTC. Its translation is CASSLLEGRGYEQYF.

This clone was counted once. The J gene is TRBJ2-1, the V gene TRBV5-1, with TRBD1 identical over 9 bases. CDR3 length: 16 residues. Germline loops: CDR1 SGHRS, CDR2 YFSETQ. V trimming: 3 bases; J trimming: 4 bases; junction bases outside the gene matches: 8. The DNA for the CDR3 is TGCGCCAGCAGCTACCGCCCGGGACAGGGTTACAATGAGCAGTTCTTC. Its protein product is CASSYRPGQGYNEQFF. The full variable domain, completed using reference TRBV5-1 and TRBJ2-1, is KAGVTQTPRYLIKTRGQQVTLSCSPISGHRSVSWYQQTPGQGLQFLFEYFSETQRNKGNFPGRFSGRQFSNSRSEMNVSTLELGDSALYLCASSYRPGQGYNEQFFGPGTRLTVL.